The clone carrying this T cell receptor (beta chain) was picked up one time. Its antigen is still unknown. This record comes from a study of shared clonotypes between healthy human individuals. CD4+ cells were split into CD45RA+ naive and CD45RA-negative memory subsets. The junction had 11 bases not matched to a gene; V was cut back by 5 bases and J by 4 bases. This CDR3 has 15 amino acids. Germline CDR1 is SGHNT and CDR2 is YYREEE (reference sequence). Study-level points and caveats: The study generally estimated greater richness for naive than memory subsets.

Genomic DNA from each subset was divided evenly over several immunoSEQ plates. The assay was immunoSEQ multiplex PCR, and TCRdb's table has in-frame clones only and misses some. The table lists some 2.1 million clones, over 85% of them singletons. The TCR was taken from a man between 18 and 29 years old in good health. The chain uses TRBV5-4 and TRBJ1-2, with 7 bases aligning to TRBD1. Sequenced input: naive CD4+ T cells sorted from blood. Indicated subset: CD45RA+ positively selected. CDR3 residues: CASRRYEGAGYGYTF. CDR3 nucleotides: TGTGCCAGCAGACGTTACGAGGGGGCTGGCTATGGCTACACCTTC.